This T cell receptor (beta chain) was found in a study of blood T cell repertoires in COVID-19. Overall study: The United States, Italy and Spain supplied acute and convalescent COVID-19 samples.

The V gene end was trimmed by 4 bases and the J gene end by 0 bases; junction bases not matched to a gene: 10. The length of the CDR3 is 17 residues. In germline, CDR1 is SGHRS, CDR2 YFSETQ. The authors' processing: How many nucleated cells were present was estimated from reference gene primer amplification. The repertoire was sequenced with immunoSEQ multiplex PCR; TCRdb's copy has only in-frame clones and lacks some. For V, J and clone size, that table is used; D and trimming come from the DNA. The table has roughly 150,000 clones, approximately 90% seen once. The J gene is TRBJ1-3, the V gene TRBV5-1, with TRBD1 matching over 7 bases. Sequences were obtained from peripheral blood. The sequence came from a human donor in a cohort sampled during active COVID-19. As DNA, the CDR3 is TGCGCCAGCAGCCTCTTGGGGACAGCAAACTCTGGAAACACCATATATTTT. Residues: CASSLLGTANSGNTIYF.